This T cell receptor (beta chain) was recovered during a study of T cells in Graves' hyperthyroidism and ophthalmopathy. This clonotype was seen repeatedly, ten times or more. RNA transcripts were the template for amplifying TCR beta CDR3 regions. The HTBI set primed first-round TCR CDR3 RT-PCR. TCRdb re-called the multiplex PCR reads with MiXCR, one entry per CDR3 protein. Seen here are a few hundred thousand distinct CDR3 sequences, approximately 15% observed once, and the top ten hold more than 3%. This CDR3 spans 15 amino acids. Trimming took 5 bases from V and 2 from J; bases not matched to a gene: 9. Germline-derived CDR1 and CDR2 are SGHRS and YFSETQ.

The clonotype originates from a woman aged 40 to 50 with Graves' ophthalmopathy. J is TRBJ1-2 and V is TRBV5-1; TRBD1 matches at 7 bases. Sequencing was carried out using blood. The CDR3 DNA follows: TGCGCCAGCAGTTTACAGGGGATACCGAACTATGGCTACACCTTC. Amino acids: CASSLQGIPNYGYTF.